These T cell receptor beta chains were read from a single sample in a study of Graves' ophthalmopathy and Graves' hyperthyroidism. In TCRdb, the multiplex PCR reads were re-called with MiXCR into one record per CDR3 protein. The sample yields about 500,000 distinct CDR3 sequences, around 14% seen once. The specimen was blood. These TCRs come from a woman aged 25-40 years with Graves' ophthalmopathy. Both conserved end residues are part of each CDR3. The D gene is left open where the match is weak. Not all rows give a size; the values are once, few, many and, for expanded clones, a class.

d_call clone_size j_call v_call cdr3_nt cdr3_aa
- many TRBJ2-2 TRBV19 TGTGCCAGTAGTATAAATGCTATAATCACCGGGGAGCTGTTTTTT CASSINAIITGELFF
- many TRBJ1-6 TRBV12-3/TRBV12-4 TGTGCCAGCAGTAGGGAGGCCACCTATAATTCACCCCTCCACTTT CASSREATYNSPLHF
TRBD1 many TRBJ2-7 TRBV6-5 TGTGCCAGCAGTTATTTGCAGGGGGCGCTTGAGCAGTACTTC CASSYLQGALEQYF
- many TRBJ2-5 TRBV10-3 TGTGCCATCAGTGAAGGCCAGACTCTTTTTGACGAGAGGGACCAGTACTTC CAISEGQTLFDERDQYF
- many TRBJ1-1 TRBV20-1 TGCAGTGCTAGAGATGTACTCCGGGCGGGGGACACTGAAGCTTTCTTT CSARDVLRAGDTEAFF
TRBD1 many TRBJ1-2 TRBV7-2 TGTGCCAGCAGGGACAGGGGTGCTATTAACTATGGCTACACCTTC CASRDRGAINYGYTF
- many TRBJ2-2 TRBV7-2 TGTGCCAGCAGCACTAATCCGAACACCGGGGAGCTGTTTTTT CASSTNPNTGELFF
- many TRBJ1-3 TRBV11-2 TGTGCCAGCAGCTTAGGGGGCCTGGACAACACCATATATTTT CASSLGGLDNTIYF
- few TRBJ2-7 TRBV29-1 TGCAGCGTTGACTCTGGGGCCGGCTACGAGCAGTACTTC CSVDSGAGYEQYF
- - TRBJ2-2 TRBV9 TGTGCCAGCAGCGTAGCGGGGAGGTTAAACACCGGGGAGCTGTTTTTT CASSVAGRLNTGELFF
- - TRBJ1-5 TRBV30 TGTGCCTGGAGTACTGGACCCGGCGGGCCCCAGCATTTT CAWSTGPGGPQHF
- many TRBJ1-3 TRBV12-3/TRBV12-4 TGTGCCAGCAGCCGACCGGGACCACCTTATACCATATATTTT CASSRPGPPYTIYF
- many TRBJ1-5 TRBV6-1 TGTGCCAGCAGTGAAGAGGTTGTAGGGTCCCCCAATCAGCCCCAGCATTTT CASSEEVVGSPNQPQHF
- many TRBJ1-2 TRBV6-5 TGTGCCAGCAGTTACTCGTTGTCACCTTATGGCTACACCTTC CASSYSLSPYGYTF
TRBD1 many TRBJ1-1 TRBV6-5 TGTGCCAGCAGTTACCGGGACAGGAAGAACACTGAAGCTTTCTTT CASSYRDRKNTEAFF
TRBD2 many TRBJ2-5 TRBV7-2 TGTGCCAGCATCGCCAGCGGGGGGGCCTTGGAGACCCAGTACTTC CASIASGGALETQYF
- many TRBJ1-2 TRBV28 TGTGCCAGCGAATCCAGCTATGGCTACACCTTC CASESSYGYTF